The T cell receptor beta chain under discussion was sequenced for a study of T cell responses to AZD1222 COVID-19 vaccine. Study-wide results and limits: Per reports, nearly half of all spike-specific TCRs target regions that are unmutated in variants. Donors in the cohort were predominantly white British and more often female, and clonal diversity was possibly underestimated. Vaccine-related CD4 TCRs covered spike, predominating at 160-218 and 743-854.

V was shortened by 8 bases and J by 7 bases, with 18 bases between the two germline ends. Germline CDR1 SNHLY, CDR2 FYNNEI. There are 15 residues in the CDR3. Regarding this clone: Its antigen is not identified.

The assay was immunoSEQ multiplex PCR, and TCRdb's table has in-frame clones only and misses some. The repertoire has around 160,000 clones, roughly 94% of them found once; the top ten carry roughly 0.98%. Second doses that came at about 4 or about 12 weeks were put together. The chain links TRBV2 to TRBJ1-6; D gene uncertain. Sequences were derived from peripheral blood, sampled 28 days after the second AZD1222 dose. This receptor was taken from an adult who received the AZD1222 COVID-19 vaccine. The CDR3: CASGLEAPANSPLHF. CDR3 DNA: TGTGCCAGCGGCCTTGAGGCGCCAGCCAATTCACCCCTCCACTTT.